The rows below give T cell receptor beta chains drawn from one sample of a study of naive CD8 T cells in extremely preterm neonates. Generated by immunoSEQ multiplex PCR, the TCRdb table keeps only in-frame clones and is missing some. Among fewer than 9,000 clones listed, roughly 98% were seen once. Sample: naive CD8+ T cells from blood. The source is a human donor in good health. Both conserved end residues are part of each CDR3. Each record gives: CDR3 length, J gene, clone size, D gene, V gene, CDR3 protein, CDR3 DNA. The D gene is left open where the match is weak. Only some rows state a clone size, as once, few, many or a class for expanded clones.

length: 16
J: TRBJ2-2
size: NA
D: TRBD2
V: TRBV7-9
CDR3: CASSSRASGVAGELFF
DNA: TGTGCCAGCAGCTCAAGGGCTAGCGGGGTGGCCGGGGAGCTGTTTTTT

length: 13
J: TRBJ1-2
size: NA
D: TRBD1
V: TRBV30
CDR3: CAWDRGDLYGYTF
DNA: TGTGCCTGGGACAGGGGGGACCTATATGGCTACACCTTC

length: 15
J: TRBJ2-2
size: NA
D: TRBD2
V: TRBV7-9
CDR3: CASSPGLAGTGELFF
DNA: TGTGCCAGCAGCCCAGGTCTAGCGGGTACCGGGGAGCTGTTTTTT

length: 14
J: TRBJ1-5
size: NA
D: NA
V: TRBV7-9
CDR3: CASSLGGPNQPQHF
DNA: TGTGCCAGCAGCTTAGGAGGGCCCAATCAGCCCCAGCATTTT

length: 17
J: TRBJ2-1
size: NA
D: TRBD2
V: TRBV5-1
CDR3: CASSLEASGGNYNEQFF
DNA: TGCGCCAGCAGCTTGGAGGCTAGCGGGGGCAACTACAATGAGCAGTTCTTC

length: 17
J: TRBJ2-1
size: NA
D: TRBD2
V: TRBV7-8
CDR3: CASSSSGGLAGGNEQFF
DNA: TGTGCCAGCAGCTCCTCGGGGGGACTAGCGGGGGGAAATGAGCAGTTCTTC

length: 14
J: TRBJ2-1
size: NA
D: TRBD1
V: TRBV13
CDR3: CASSSDRGYNEQFF
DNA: TGTGCCAGCAGCTCAGACAGGGGGTACAATGAGCAGTTCTTC

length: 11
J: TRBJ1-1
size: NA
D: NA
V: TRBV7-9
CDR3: CASSSGWEAFF
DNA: TGTGCCAGCAGCTCAGGTTGGGAAGCTTTCTTT

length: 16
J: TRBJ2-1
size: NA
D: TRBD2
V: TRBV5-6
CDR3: CASSALGTSGRNEQFF
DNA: TGTGCCAGCAGCGCCCTAGGGACTAGCGGGAGAAATGAGCAGTTCTTC

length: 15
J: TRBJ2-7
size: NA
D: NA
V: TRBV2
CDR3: CASSEAGQGNYEQYF
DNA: TGTGCCAGCAGTGAAGCAGGGCAGGGGAACTACGAGCAGTACTTC

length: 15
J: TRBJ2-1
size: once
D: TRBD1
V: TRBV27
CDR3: CASSLTGGSYNEQFF
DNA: TGTGCCAGCAGTCTCACAGGGGGCTCCTACAATGAGCAGTTCTTC

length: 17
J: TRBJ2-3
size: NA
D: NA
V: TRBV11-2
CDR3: CASSLDFTGASTDTQYF
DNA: TGTGCCAGCAGCTTAGATTTTACGGGAGCGAGCACAGATACGCAGTATTTT

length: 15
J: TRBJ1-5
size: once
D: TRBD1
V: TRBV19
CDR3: CASSIGTGDNQPQHF
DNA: TGTGCCAGTAGTATAGGGACAGGGGATAATCAGCCCCAGCATTTT

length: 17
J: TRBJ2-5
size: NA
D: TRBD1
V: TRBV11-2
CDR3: CASSLVDRGGSTETQYF
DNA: TGTGCCAGCAGCTTAGTTGACAGGGGTGGGTCTACAGAGACCCAGTACTTC

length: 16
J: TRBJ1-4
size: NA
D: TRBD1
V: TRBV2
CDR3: CASSYGGTASNEKLFF
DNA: TGTGCCAGCAGTTATGGAGGGACAGCCTCAAATGAAAAACTGTTTTTT

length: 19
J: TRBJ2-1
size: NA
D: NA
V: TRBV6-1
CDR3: CASSEDHQLASESYNEQFF
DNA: TGTGCCAGCAGTGAAGACCACCAACTAGCTTCAGAGTCCTACAATGAGCAGTTCTTC

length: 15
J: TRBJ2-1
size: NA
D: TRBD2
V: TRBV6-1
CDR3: CASSEYAGVYNEQFF
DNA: TGTGCCAGCAGTGAATACGCGGGGGTTTACAATGAGCAGTTCTTC

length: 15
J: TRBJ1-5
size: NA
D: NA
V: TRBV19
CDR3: CASSTPWEGNQPQHF
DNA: TGTGCCAGTAGTACCCCCTGGGAGGGCAATCAGCCCCAGCATTTT

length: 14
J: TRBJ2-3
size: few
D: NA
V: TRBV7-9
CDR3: CASSASESTDTQYF
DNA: TGTGCCAGCAGCGCTAGCGAAAGCACAGATACGCAGTATTTT

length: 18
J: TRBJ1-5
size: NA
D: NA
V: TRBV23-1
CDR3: CASSQLIRTGRSNQPQHF
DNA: TGCGCCAGCAGTCAACTCATTCGAACAGGACGGAGCAATCAGCCCCAGCATTTT

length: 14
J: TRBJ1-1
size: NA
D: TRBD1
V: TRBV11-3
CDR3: CASSSTGVNTEAFF
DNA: TGTGCCAGCAGCTCGACAGGGGTGAACACTGAAGCTTTCTTT

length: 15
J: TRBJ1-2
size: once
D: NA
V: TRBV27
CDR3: CASSLSTGSNYGYTF
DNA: TGTGCCAGCAGTTTATCGACAGGATCTAACTATGGCTACACCTTC

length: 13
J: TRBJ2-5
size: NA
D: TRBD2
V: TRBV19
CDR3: CATRRTSEETQYF
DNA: TGTGCCACCCGGAGGACTAGCGAGGAGACCCAGTACTTC

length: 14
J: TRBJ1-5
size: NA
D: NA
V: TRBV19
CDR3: CASSMGQGNQPQHF
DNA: TGTGCCAGTAGTATGGGACAAGGCAATCAGCCCCAGCATTTT

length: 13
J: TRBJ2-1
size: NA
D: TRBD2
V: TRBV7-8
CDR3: CASSLGGGNEQFF
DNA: TGTGCCAGCAGCTTAGGGGGGGGCAATGAGCAGTTCTTC

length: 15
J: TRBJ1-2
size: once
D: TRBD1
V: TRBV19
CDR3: CASSHGQDFNYGYTF
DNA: TGTGCCAGTAGCCATGGACAGGACTTTAACTATGGCTACACCTTC

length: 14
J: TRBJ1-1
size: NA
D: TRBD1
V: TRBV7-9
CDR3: CASSPRTGWTEAFF
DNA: TGTGCCAGCAGCCCCAGGACAGGGTGGACTGAAGCTTTCTTT

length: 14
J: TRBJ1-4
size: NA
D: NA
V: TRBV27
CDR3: CASRLGQAPEKLFF
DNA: TGTGCCAGCAGACTCGGACAAGCCCCAGAAAAACTGTTTTTT

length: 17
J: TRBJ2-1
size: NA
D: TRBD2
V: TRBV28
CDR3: CASSSTSGPESDNEQFF
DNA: TGTGCCAGCAGTAGCACTAGCGGGCCCGAATCCGACAATGAGCAGTTCTTC

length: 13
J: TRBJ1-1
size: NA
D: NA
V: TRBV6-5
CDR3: CASINPGHTEAFF
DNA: TGTGCCAGCATTAACCCCGGTCACACTGAAGCTTTCTTT

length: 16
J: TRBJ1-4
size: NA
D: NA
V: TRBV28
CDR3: CASSPFLQGTNEKLFF
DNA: TGTGCCAGCAGCCCCTTTCTACAGGGAACTAATGAAAAACTGTTTTTT

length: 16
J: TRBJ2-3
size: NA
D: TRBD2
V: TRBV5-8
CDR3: CASSEGTSGRTDTQYF
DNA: TGTGCCAGCAGCGAGGGGACTAGCGGGAGAACAGATACGCAGTATTTT

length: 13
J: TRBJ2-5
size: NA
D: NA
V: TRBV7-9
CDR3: CASSLENEETQYF
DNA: TGTGCCAGCAGCTTAGAAAACGAGGAGACCCAGTACTTC

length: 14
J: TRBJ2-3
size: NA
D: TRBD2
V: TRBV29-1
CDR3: CSVIMLAGGNTQYF
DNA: TGCAGCGTCATCATGCTAGCGGGAGGCAATACGCAGTATTTT

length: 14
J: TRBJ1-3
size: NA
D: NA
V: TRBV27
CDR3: CASILRVFGNTIYF
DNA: TGTGCCAGCATCCTGAGGGTCTTTGGAAACACCATATATTTT

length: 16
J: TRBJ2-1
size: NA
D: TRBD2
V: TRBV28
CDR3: CASSNSQLAVYNEQFF
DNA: TGTGCCAGCAGCAACTCGCAACTAGCGGTCTACAATGAGCAGTTCTTC

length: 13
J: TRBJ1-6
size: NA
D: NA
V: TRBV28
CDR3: CASSLLTGSPLHF
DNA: TGTGCCAGCAGTTTATTGACGGGTTCACCCCTCCACTTT

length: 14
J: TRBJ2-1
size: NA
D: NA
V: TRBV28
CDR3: CASSSRGSYNEQFF
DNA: TGTGCCAGCAGTTCAAGGGGGTCCTACAATGAGCAGTTCTTC

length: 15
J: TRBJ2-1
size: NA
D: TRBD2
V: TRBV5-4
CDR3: CASSPKAGGWNEQFF
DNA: TGTGCCAGCAGCCCAAAGGCGGGGGGGTGGAATGAGCAGTTCTTC

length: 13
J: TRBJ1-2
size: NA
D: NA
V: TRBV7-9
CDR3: CASSSTGLRDYTF
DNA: TGTGCCAGCAGTTCAACAGGGTTGAGGGACTACACCTTC

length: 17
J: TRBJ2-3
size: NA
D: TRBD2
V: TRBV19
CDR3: CASSIVGLAGGTDTQYF
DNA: TGTGCCAGTAGTATAGTTGGACTAGCGGGGGGTACAGATACGCAGTATTTT

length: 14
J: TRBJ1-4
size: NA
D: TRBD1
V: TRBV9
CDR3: CASSAGTGREKLFF
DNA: TGTGCCAGCAGCGCCGGGACAGGGCGTGAAAAACTGTTTTTT

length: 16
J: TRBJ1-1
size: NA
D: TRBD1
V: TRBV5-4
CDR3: CASSRDRGRSGTEAFF
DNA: TGTGCCAGCAGCAGGGACAGGGGCCGGTCGGGCACTGAAGCTTTCTTT

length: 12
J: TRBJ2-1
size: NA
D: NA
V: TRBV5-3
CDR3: CARSPQGHEQFF
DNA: TGTGCCAGAAGCCCACAGGGACATGAGCAGTTCTTC

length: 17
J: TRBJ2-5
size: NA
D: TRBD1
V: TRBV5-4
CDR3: CASSLSGTGGVQETQYF
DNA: TGTGCCAGCAGCTTATCCGGGACAGGGGGGGTCCAAGAGACCCAGTACTTC

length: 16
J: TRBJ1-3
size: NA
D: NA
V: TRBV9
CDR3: CASSVEDGISGNTIYF
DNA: TGTGCCAGCAGCGTGGAGGACGGGATCTCTGGAAACACCATATATTTT

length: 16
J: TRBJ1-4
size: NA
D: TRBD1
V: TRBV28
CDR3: CASSLVTTGPGEKLFF
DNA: TGTGCCAGCAGTTTAGTTACGACAGGGCCAGGGGAAAAACTGTTTTTT

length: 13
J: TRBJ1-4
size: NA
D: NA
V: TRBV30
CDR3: CAWSRSGREKLFF
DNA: TGTGCCTGGAGTAGATCAGGGAGGGAAAAACTGTTTTTT

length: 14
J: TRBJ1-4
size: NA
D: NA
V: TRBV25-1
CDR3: CASSEWREEEKLFF
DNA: TGTGCCAGCAGTGAATGGCGGGAGGAGGAAAAACTGTTTTTT

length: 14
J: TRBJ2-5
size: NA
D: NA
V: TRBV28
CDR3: CASSLQGGVETQYF
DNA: TGTGCCAGCAGTTTACAGGGAGGAGTAGAGACCCAGTACTTC

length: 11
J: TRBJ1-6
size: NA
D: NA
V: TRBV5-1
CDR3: CASSRGGPLHF
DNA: TGCGCCAGCAGTCGCGGGGGGCCCCTCCACTTT

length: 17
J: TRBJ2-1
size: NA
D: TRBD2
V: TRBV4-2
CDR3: CASSQTAGTSGIIEQFF
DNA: TGTGCCAGCAGCCAAACAGCCGGGACTAGCGGGATCATTGAGCAGTTCTTC

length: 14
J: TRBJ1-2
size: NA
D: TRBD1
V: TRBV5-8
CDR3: CASSFRQGVNGYTF
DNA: TGTGCCAGCAGCTTCCGACAGGGGGTGAATGGCTACACCTTC

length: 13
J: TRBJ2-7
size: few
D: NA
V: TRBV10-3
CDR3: CAISEVGSYEQYF
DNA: TGTGCCATCAGTGAGGTCGGGTCCTACGAGCAGTACTTC

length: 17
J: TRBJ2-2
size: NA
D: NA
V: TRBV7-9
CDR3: CASSLTAGLANTGELFF
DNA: TGTGCCAGCAGCTTAACGGCAGGGCTGGCGAACACCGGGGAGCTGTTTTTT

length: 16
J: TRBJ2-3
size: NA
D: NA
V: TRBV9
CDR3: CASSVRASPIVDTQYF
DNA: TGTGCCAGCAGCGTAAGGGCTAGCCCCATAGTTGACACGCAGTATTTT

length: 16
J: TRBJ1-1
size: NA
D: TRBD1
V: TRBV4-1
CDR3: CASSQDQTGGTSGAFF
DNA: TGCGCCAGCAGCCAAGATCAAACAGGGGGGACGTCAGGGGCTTTCTTT

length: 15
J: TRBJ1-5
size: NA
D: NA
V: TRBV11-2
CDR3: CASSPTGQSNQPQHF
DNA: TGTGCCAGCAGCCCGACAGGCCAGAGCAATCAGCCCCAGCATTTT